This T cell receptor beta chain derives from a study of T cell changes during pregnancy in multiple sclerosis. Trimming at V came to 5 bases and at J to 8 bases, leaving 6 bases not matched to a gene. The CDR3 is 15 residues long. Germline-derived CDR1 and CDR2 are MNHEY and SMNVEV (reference sequence). This table comes from immunoSEQ multiplex PCR, and its TCRdb copy is limited to in-frame clones, with some not included. The sample contains about 44,000 clones, approximately 95% of which appear only once. This clonotype was sampled from a female donor with multiple sclerosis, enrolled in a pregnancy study. Sequencing was performed on CD4+ T cells from peripheral blood mononuclear cells, taken in the first trimester of pregnancy. The V call is TRBV27, the J call TRBJ1-4; TRBD1 matches 12 bases. The CDR3 coding sequence is TGTGCCAGCAGTCAGACCGGGACAGGGGGCGAAAAACTGTTTTTT. Translated, it gives CASSQTGTGGEKLFF.